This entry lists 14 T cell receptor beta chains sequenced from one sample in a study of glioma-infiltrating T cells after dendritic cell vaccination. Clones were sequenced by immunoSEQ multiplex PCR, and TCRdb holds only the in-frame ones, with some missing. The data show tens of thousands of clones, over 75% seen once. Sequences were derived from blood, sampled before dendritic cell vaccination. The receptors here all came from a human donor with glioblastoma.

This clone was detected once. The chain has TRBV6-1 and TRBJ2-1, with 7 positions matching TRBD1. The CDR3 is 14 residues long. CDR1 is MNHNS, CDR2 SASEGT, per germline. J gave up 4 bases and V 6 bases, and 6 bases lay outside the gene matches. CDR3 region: CASSLGTVYNEQFF. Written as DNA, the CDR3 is TGTGCCAGCAGCTTAGGGACAGTATACAATGAGCAGTTCTTC.

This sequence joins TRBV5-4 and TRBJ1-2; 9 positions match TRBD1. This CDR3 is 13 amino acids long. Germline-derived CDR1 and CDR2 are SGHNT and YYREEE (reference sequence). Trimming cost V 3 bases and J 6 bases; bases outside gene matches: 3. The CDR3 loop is CASSSWTGDGYTF. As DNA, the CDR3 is TGTGCCAGCAGCTCTTGGACAGGGGATGGCTACACCTTC.

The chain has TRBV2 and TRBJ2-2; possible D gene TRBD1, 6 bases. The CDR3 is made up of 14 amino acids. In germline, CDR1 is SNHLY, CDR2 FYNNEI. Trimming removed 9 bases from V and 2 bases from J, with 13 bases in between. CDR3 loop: CASSGTTNTGELFF. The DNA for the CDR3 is TGTGCCAGTTCCGGGACAACTAACACCGGGGAGCTGTTTTTT.

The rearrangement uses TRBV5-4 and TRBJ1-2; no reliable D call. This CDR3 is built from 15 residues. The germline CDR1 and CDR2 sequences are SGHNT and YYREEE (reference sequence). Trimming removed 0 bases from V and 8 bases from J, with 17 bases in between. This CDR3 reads CASSLGFEVSEGYTF. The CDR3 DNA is TGTGCCAGCAGCTTGGGGTTCGAGGTCTCGGAAGGCTACACCTTC.

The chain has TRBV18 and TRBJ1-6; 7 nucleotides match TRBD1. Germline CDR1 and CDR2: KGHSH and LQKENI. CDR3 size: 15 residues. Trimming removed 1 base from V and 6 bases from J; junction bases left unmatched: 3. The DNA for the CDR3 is TGTGCCAGCTCACCACGTCCAGGGGGTAATTCACCCCTCCACTTT. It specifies CASSPRPGGNSPLHF.

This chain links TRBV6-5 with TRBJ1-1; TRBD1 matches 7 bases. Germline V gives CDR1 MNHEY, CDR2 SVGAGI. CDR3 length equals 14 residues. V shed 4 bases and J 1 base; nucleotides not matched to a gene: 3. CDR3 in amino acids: CASSSRTGNTEAFF. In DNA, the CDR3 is TGTGCCAGCAGTTCCAGGACAGGGAACACTGAAGCTTTCTTT.

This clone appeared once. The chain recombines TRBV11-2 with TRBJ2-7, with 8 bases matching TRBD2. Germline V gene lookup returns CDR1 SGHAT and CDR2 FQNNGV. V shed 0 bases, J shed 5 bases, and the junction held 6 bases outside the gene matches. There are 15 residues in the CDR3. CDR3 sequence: CASSLEPGGFDEQYF. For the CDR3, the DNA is TGTGCCAGCAGCTTAGAGCCGGGGGGGTTCGACGAGCAGTACTTC.

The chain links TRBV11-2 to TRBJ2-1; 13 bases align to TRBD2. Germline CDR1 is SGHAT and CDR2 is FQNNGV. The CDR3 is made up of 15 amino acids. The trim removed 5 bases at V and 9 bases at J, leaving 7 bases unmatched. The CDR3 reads CASSLGTSGTGEQFF. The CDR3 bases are TGTGCCAGCAGCCTCGGGACTAGCGGGACTGGTGAGCAGTTCTTC.

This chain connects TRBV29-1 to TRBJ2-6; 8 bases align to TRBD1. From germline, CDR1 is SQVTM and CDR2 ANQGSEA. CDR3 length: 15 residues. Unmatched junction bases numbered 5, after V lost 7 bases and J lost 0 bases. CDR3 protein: CSAGQGSSGANVLTF. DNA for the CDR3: TGCAGCGCCGGACAGGGCTCCTCTGGGGCCAACGTCCTGACTTTC.

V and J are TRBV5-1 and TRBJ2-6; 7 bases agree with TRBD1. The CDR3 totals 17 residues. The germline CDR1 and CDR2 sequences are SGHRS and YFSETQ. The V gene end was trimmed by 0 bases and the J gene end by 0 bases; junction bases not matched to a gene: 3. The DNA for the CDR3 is TGCGCCAGCAGCTTGGGGACAGGTGGCTCTGGGGCCAACGTCCTGACTTTC. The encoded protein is CASSLGTGGSGANVLTF.

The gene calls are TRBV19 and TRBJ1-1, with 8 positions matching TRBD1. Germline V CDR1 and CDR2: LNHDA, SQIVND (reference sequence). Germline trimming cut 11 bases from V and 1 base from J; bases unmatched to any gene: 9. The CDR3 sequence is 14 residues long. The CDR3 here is CAPDRGGQNTEAFF. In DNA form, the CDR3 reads TGTGCCCCAGACAGGGGAGGCCAGAACACTGAAGCTTTCTTT.

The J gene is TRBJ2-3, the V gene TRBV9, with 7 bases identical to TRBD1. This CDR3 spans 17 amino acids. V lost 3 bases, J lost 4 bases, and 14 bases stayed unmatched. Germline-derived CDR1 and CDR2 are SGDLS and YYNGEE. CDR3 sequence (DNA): TGTGCCAGCAGCGATCACCCCGGGCAGGGGGTCGCAGATACGCAGTATTTT. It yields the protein CASSDHPGQGVADTQYF.

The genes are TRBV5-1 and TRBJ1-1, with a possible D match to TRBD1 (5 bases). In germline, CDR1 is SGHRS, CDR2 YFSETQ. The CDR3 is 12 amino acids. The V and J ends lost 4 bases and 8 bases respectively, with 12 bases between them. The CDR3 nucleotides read TGCGCCAGCAGCCCAGGGCGGCAGGAAGCTTTCTTT. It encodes CASSPGRQEAFF.

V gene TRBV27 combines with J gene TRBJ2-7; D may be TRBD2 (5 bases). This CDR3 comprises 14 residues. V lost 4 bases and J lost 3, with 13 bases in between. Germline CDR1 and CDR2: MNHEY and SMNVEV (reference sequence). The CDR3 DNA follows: TGTGCCAGCAGTTCAGGAGGTCTCAACTACGAGCAGTACTTC. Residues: CASSSGGLNYEQYF.